The T cell receptor (beta chain) under discussion was sequenced for a study of cytomegalovirus exposure and HLA in healthy donors. The study, taken as a whole, reports: The study assumed roughly uniform donor sequencing depth for presence/absence analyses.

CDR1 LGHNA and CDR2 YSLEER come from the germline V gene. The CDR3 totals 17 residues. V gave up 5 bases and J gave up 3 bases; unmatched junction bases: 5. Note on this clone: Its antigen remains unidentified.

The PCR had 60 Vbeta and 13 Jbeta primers. Only in-frame clones appear in the TCRdb table, and some are missing; sequencing was by immunoSEQ multiplex PCR. The table includes about 160,000 clones, around 77% detected once. This receptor was identified in a man aged 30 to 39 in good health and CMV-seropositive. The specimen sequenced was PBMCs. V and J are TRBV4-3 and TRBJ2-2; 14 bases fit TRBD2. The CDR3 reads CASSETSGGAYTGELFF. CDR3 sequence (DNA): TGCGCCAGCAGCGAGACTAGCGGGGGGGCCTACACCGGGGAGCTGTTTTTT.